This T cell receptor (beta chain) originates from a study of blood T cell repertoires in COVID-19. For the study at large: The United States, Italy and Spain were the sources of the acute and convalescent COVID-19 samples.

Original processing notes: Reference gene primer amplification gave nucleated cell count estimates. Assay used: immunoSEQ multiplex PCR; TCRdb lists only in-frame clones, some missing. Clone size and the V and J calls come from that table; the DNA yielded D and trimming. The sample lists under 250,000 clones, approximately 88% occurring once. V shed 5 bases and J shed 0 bases, with 13 bases lying between them. Germline CDR1 SSHAT, CDR2 FNYEAQ (reference sequence). The CDR3 sequence is 16 residues long. V and J are TRBV7-7 and TRBJ2-2; TRBD2 might be the D (6 bases). The sequence was obtained from a middle-aged man with acute or convalescent COVID-19. The material sequenced was peripheral blood. The CDR3 coding sequence is TGTGCCAGCAGCCCATCTAGCGCTTCGAACACCGGGGAGCTGTTTTTT. Encoded protein: CASSPSSASNTGELFF.